The 32 T cell receptor beta chains reported below all come from one sample, sequenced in a study of cytomegalovirus exposure and HLA in healthy donors. PCR primers comprised 60 Vbeta and 13 Jbeta primers. Assay used: immunoSEQ multiplex PCR; TCRdb lists only in-frame clones, some missing. The data show 120,000 or so clones, roughly 80% seen once. Sequencing used PBMCs. Source of these receptors: a man aged 30 to 45 in good health and CMV-seronegative.

DNA for the CDR3: TGTGCCAGCAGAGACACAGGGGGCGGTGAAAAACTGTTTTTT. Translated: CASRDTGGGEKLFF. The chain links TRBV2 to TRBJ1-4; 9 bases are shared with TRBD1. V was pared by 6 bases and J by 7 bases, with 6 bases of the junction left unmatched. Germline V gene lookup returns CDR1 SNHLY and CDR2 FYNNEI. This CDR3 has 14 amino acids.

This clone was counted between two and nine times. V and J are TRBV18 and TRBJ1-2; tentative D call: TRBD1 (6 bases). The germline CDR1 and CDR2 sequences are KGHSH and LQKENI. The CDR3 has 18 residues. Trimming removed 4 bases from V and 1 base from J, with 22 bases in between. The CDR3 region is CASSRSVQGRGLNYGYTF. The CDR3 DNA reads as TGTGCCAGCTCACGCTCGGTACAGGGAAGAGGGCTTAACTATGGCTACACCTTC.

This chain uses TRBV30 with TRBJ2-7, with a possible D match to TRBD1 (6 bases). Trimming removed 0 bases at V and 4 bases at J, with 7 bases between. Germline CDR1 GTSNPN, CDR2 SVGIG (reference sequence). The CDR3 loop spans 12 amino acids. In nucleotides, the CDR3 is TGTGCCTGGAGTGTACAGGGATACGAGCAGTACTTC. Residues: CAWSVQGYEQYF.

This rearrangement joins TRBV9 to TRBJ1-3; D not resolved. The CDR3 runs to 15 residues. Germline V gene lookup returns CDR1 SGDLS and CDR2 YYNGEE. Between the trimmed V and J ends, which lost 4 bases and 0 bases, there was a span of 11 bases. The chain's CDR3 is CASSQSRGSGNTIYF. DNA of the CDR3: TGTGCCAGCAGCCAAAGCCGCGGCTCTGGAAACACCATATATTTT. Combining the CDR3 with reference TRBV9 and TRBJ1-3 gives the whole variable domain DSGVTQTPKHLITATGQRVTLRCSPRSGDLSVYWYQQSLDQGLQFLIQYYNGEERAKGNILERFSAQQFPDLHSELNLSSLELGDSALYFCASSQSRGSGNTIYFGEGSWLTVV.

This clone has a single count. The chain is built from TRBV7-8 and TRBJ2-7; 9 nucleotides match TRBD2. There are 17 residues in the CDR3. Germline loops: CDR1 SGHVS, CDR2 FQNEAQ. V was pared by 0 bases and J by 5 bases, with 11 bases of the junction left unmatched. The CDR3 here is CASSLAPSGRFRHEQYF. The CDR3, as DNA: TGTGCCAGCAGCTTAGCGCCCAGCGGGAGGTTCAGGCACGAGCAGTACTTC.

The CDR3: CASSLEASGSTSYEQYF. The CDR3 DNA reads as TGTGCCAGCAGCTTAGAGGCTAGCGGGAGTACATCCTACGAGCAGTACTTC. The V call is TRBV7-6, the J call TRBJ2-7; 10 bases align to TRBD2. The J segment lost 1 base and the V segment lost 1 base, leaving 7 bases of the junction unmatched. CDR3 size: 17 residues. Germline V lookup: CDR1 SGHVS, CDR2 FNYEAQ.

The chain combines TRBV10-1 with TRBJ1-2, with D unclear. CDR1 WNHNN and CDR2 SYGVQD come from the germline V gene (reference sequence). There are 15 residues in the CDR3. Trimming stripped 4 bases from V and 0 bases from J, with 12 bases between. The DNA for the CDR3 is TGCGCCAGCAGTGCCCACATCCGGGCTAACTATGGCTACACCTTC. This encodes CASSAHIRANYGYTF.

The genes are TRBV30 and TRBJ1-6; 9 bases map to TRBD1. V lost 2 bases and J lost 11; bases outside the gene matches: 7. The CDR3 consists of 14 residues. CDR1 and CDR2 from the germline V gene are GTSNPN and SVGIG (reference sequence). CDR3 coding DNA: TGTGCCTGGAGTAACTCCAGACAGGGGGCACCCCTCCACTTT. It yields the protein CAWSNSRQGAPLHF.

The chain combines TRBV19 with TRBJ2-4; 11 bases agree with TRBD1. The V and J ends lost 6 bases and 1 base, in that order; junction bases with no gene match: 11. The CDR3 is 18 amino acids. From germline, CDR1 is LNHDA and CDR2 SQIVND (reference sequence). CDR3 residues: CASSSPSGTGGAKNIQYF. The CDR3, as DNA: TGTGCCAGTAGCTCACCGTCCGGGACAGGGGGTGCCAAAAACATTCAGTACTTC. The full variable domain, in which reference TRBV19 and TRBJ2-4 provide the parts outside the CDR3, is DGGITQSPKYLFRKEGQNVTLSCEQNLNHDAMYWYRQDPGQGLRLIYYSQIVNDFQKGDIAEGYSVSREKKESFPLTVTSAQKNPTAFYLCASSSPSGTGGAKNIQYFGAGTRLSVL.

This clone was observed a single time. The chain employs TRBV7-6 and TRBJ1-4; 8 bases agree with TRBD1. The CDR3 extends over 14 amino acids. The V gene's germline CDR1 is SGHVS and CDR2 FNYEAQ. Losses at the gene ends were 4 bases for V and 7 bases for J; bases not matched to a gene: 5. CDR3 protein: CASSSGGSIEKLFF. The CDR3 coding sequence is TGTGCCAGCAGCTCAGGGGGCTCGATTGAAAAACTGTTTTTT. Full variable domain (remainder filled in from reference TRBV7-6 and TRBJ1-4): GAGVSQSPRYKVTKRGQDVALRCDPISGHVSLYWYRQALGQGPEFLTYFNYEAQQDKSGLPNDRFSAERPEGSISTLTIQRTEQRDSAMYRCASSSGGSIEKLFFGSGTQLSVL.

V is TRBV27 and J is TRBJ2-7, with TRBD1 identical over 10 bases. CDR1 and CDR2 from the germline V gene are MNHEY and SMNVEV (reference sequence). This CDR3 spans 16 amino acids. V dropped 6 bases and J dropped 1; count of bases not matched to a gene: 9. CDR3 sequence: CASRPSGTGVSYEQYF. Written as DNA, the CDR3 is TGTGCCAGCAGGCCATCAGGGACAGGGGTATCCTACGAGCAGTACTTC.

This chain uses TRBV9 with TRBJ2-3; maybe TRBD2 (6 bases). Trimming took off 4 bases at V and 4 bases at J, with 19 bases between the two ends. The CDR3 sequence is 16 residues long. Germline V gives CDR1 SGDLS, CDR2 YYNGEE. CDR3 region: CASSFRRSWGADTQYF. CDR3 coding DNA: TGTGCCAGCAGCTTCCGACGCTCGTGGGGGGCAGATACGCAGTATTTT.

Note on this clone: Relative to the germline gene, one junction end is altered; a read error may explain this. The rearrangement links TRBV4-2 to TRBJ2-2; 7 bases are a match to TRBD1. The germline V gene encodes CDR1 LGHNA and CDR2 YNFKEQ. The CDR3 runs 15 residues. The DNA for the CDR3 is TGTGCCAGCAGGGCACAGGGGACCAACACCGGGGAGCTGTGTTTT. Amino acids: CASRAQGTNTGELCF.

The chain joins TRBV7-2 to TRBJ2-7; 7 bases agree with TRBD1. Germline CDR1 SGHTA, CDR2 FQGNSA. J gave up 2 bases and V 2 bases, and 12 bases lay outside the gene matches. This CDR3 has 17 amino acids. CDR3 sequence reads: CASSLSGLGTVPYEQYF. In nucleotides, the CDR3 is TGTGCCAGCAGCTTATCGGGATTAGGGACAGTTCCCTACGAGCAGTACTTC.

V gene TRBV18 combines with J gene TRBJ1-4; 9 nucleotides match TRBD1. J gave up 8 bases and V 3 bases, and 4 bases lay outside the gene matches. The germline V gene has CDR1 KGHSH and CDR2 LQKENI. The CDR3 consists of 14 residues. The CDR3 nucleotides read TGTGCCAGCTCACCCAGACAGGGGGAGGAAAAACTGTTTTTT. Encoded protein: CASSPRQGEEKLFF.

This chain links TRBV19 with TRBJ1-5; tentative D call: TRBD1 (6 bases). The germline V and J ends were trimmed by 0 bases and 0 bases, with 15 bases remaining between them. Germline V gene data show CDR1 as LNHDA and CDR2 as SQIVND (reference sequence). This CDR3 comprises 18 residues. The CDR3 bases are TGTGCCAGTAGTATAGATCCGGACAGTGTCTATAGCAATCAGCCCCAGCATTTT. Its translation is CASSIDPDSVYSNQPQHF. Combining the CDR3 with reference TRBV19 and TRBJ1-5 gives the whole variable domain DGGITQSPKYLFRKEGQNVTLSCEQNLNHDAMYWYRQDPGQGLRLIYYSQIVNDFQKGDIAEGYSVSREKKESFPLTVTSAQKNPTAFYLCASSIDPDSVYSNQPQHFGDGTRLSIL.

This clone has just one count. V and J are TRBV7-7 and TRBJ2-5, with 8 bases aligning to TRBD1. The length of the CDR3 is 15 residues. Germline V gene sequence: CDR1 SSHAT, CDR2 FNYEAQ (reference sequence). With 5 bases clipped from V and 5 bases from J, the junction kept 10 bases outside the gene matches. CDR3 protein: CASSRARGRGETQYF. CDR3 nucleotides: TGTGCCAGCAGCCGCGCCAGGGGGCGAGGGGAGACCCAGTACTTC.

The CDR3 region has the DNA TGTGCCAGTAGTACGGTTGGACTAGCGGCCCAAGAGACCCAGTACTTC. Amino acid sequence: CASSTVGLAAQETQYF. V gene TRBV19 combines with J gene TRBJ2-5, with 10 nucleotides matching TRBD2. Looked up from germline, CDR1 is LNHDA and CDR2 is SQIVND (reference sequence). The V gene end was trimmed by 4 bases and the J gene end by 1 base; junction bases not matched to a gene: 6. This CDR3 is 16 amino acids long.

The count of this clone is one. V gene TRBV4-1 combines with J gene TRBJ1-4; D possibly corresponds to TRBD1 (5 bases). This CDR3 is 17 amino acids long. From germline, CDR1 is MGHRA and CDR2 YSYEKL. V was cut by 0 bases and J by 6 bases, with 17 bases left in between. The CDR3 DNA reads TGCGCCAGCAGCCAAGATCCTCCCGGGGCGGGGGATGAAAAACTGTTTTTT. Translation gives CASSQDPPGAGDEKLFF.

The table lists this clone with a few counts. This chain uses TRBV29-1 with TRBJ2-7, with D perhaps TRBD1 (6 bases). The CDR3 sequence is 12 residues long. Trimming left V 6 bases short and J 5 bases short, with 14 bases between. Germline CDR1 reads SQVTM; CDR2 reads ANQGSEA. CDR3: CSVAQGTDEQYF. The DNA for the CDR3 is TGCAGCGTGGCACAGGGAACTGACGAGCAGTACTTC.

The genes are TRBV28 and TRBJ2-7; 8 bases are shared with TRBD1. V dropped 6 bases and J dropped 4; count of bases not matched to a gene: 2. CDR1 MDHEN and CDR2 SYDVKM come from the germline V gene. The CDR3 loop spans 12 amino acids. For the CDR3, the DNA is TGTGCCAGCAGCACAGGGGGGTACGAGCAGTACTTC. Protein: CASSTGGYEQYF.

The J gene is TRBJ2-5, the V gene TRBV9; TRBD1 matches 7 bases. V was pared by 2 bases and J by 9 bases, with 10 bases of the junction left unmatched. Germline CDR1 reads SGDLS; CDR2 reads YYNGEE. There are 14 residues in the CDR3. CDR3 nucleotide sequence: TGTGCCAGCAGCGTGTACAGGGCCCAGGGGGCCCAGTACTTC. It translates to CASSVYRAQGAQYF.

The chain links TRBV29-1 to TRBJ1-4; 12 bases map to TRBD1. Germline V gene lookup returns CDR1 SQVTM and CDR2 ANQGSEA. V dropped 7 bases and J dropped 4; count of bases not matched to a gene: 10. The CDR3 consists of 16 residues. The CDR3 protein is CSAPGTGGNGNEKLFF. CDR3 bases: TGCAGCGCTCCAGGGACAGGGGGCAATGGTAATGAAAAACTGTTTTTT.

J is TRBJ1-2 and V is TRBV7-2; tentatively, D is TRBD1 (5 bases). The CDR3 is made up of 12 amino acids. CDR1 SGHTA and CDR2 FQGNSA come from the germline V gene. V was pared by 5 bases and J by 7 bases, with 11 bases between. CDR3: CASSHLGGGYTF. The DNA of the CDR3 is TGTGCCAGCAGCCATTTGGGGGGTGGCTACACCTTC.

The chain joins TRBV25-1 to TRBJ2-5; 9 bases fit TRBD1. CDR3 length: 16 residues. CDR1 is MGHDK, CDR2 SYGVNS, per germline. The V and J ends lost 5 bases and 4 bases, in that order; junction bases with no gene match: 11. CDR3 residues: CASSPTLQGAGETQYF. The CDR3 DNA sequence: TGTGCCAGCAGTCCAACTCTACAGGGGGCTGGAGAGACCCAGTACTTC.

V gene TRBV4-1 combines with J gene TRBJ2-7; TRBD1 matches at 8 bases. The CDR3 is 17 residues long. Per the germline V gene, CDR1 is MGHRA and CDR2 is YSYEKL. Trimming removed 1 base from V and 2 bases from J; junction bases left unmatched: 10. Written as DNA, the CDR3 is TGCGCCAGCAGCCAAGGCTTCGGACAGGGTAATACCTACGAGCAGTACTTC. This gives the protein CASSQGFGQGNTYEQYF.

The chain carries TRBV4-3 and TRBJ2-7, with TRBD1 matching 7 bases. Trimming cost V 1 base and J 3 bases; bases outside gene matches: 6. The germline V gene has CDR1 LGHNA and CDR2 YSLEER. This CDR3 comprises 15 residues. CDR3 amino acids: CASSQGTGVYYEQYF. CDR3 coding DNA: TGCGCCAGCAGCCAAGGGACAGGAGTATACTACGAGCAGTACTTC.

The chain links TRBV10-1 to TRBJ2-1; D ambiguous. CDR3 length equals 13 residues. Trimming pared 3 bases from V and 3 bases from J, leaving 6 bases between. The germline gives CDR1 WNHNN, CDR2 SYGVQD (reference sequence). The CDR3 bases are TGCGCCAGCAGTGATGGCAACTACAATGAGCAGTTCTTC. Protein product: CASSDGNYNEQFF.

V is TRBV29-1 and J is TRBJ2-7, with 11 bases that match TRBD1. The length of the CDR3 is 15 residues. CDR1 is SQVTM and CDR2 is ANQGSEA in the germline V gene. V lost 3 bases to trimming and J lost 1 base; unmatched junction nucleotides: 5. The DNA of the CDR3 is TGCAGCGTTGAGGGACAGGGGGTAACGTCCTACGAGCAGTACTTC. Its protein product is CSVEGQGVTSYEQYF.

The chain uses TRBV27 and TRBJ1-2; 10 nucleotides match TRBD1. CDR3 size: 16 residues. Germline CDR1 reads MNHEY; CDR2 reads SMNVEV (reference sequence). The J segment lost 2 bases and the V segment lost 6 bases, leaving 9 bases of the junction unmatched. Here the CDR3 reads CASRPPGQGTNYGYTF. Written as DNA, the CDR3 is TGTGCCAGCAGGCCGCCGGGACAGGGGACAAACTATGGCTACACCTTC.

This chain links TRBV19 with TRBJ2-4, with 10 nucleotides matching TRBD2. Germline V CDR1 and CDR2: LNHDA, SQIVND (reference sequence). The ends lost 1 base at V and 0 bases at J; junction bases unmatched: 6. The CDR3 is 18 amino acids. The CDR3 nucleotides are TGTGCCAGTAGTATAGCGGCTAGCGGGGGAACAGCCAAAAACATTCAGTACTTC. This translates into CASSIAASGGTAKNIQYF.

This chain connects TRBV2 to TRBJ1-2; possibly TRBD1 for D (5 bases). This CDR3 spans 14 amino acids. Trimming stripped 1 base from V and 4 bases from J, with 10 bases between. Germline-derived CDR1 and CDR2 are SNHLY and FYNNEI. The CDR3: CASSEGQGAYGYTF. As DNA, the CDR3 is TGTGCCAGCAGTGAAGGGCAGGGCGCCTATGGCTACACCTTC.